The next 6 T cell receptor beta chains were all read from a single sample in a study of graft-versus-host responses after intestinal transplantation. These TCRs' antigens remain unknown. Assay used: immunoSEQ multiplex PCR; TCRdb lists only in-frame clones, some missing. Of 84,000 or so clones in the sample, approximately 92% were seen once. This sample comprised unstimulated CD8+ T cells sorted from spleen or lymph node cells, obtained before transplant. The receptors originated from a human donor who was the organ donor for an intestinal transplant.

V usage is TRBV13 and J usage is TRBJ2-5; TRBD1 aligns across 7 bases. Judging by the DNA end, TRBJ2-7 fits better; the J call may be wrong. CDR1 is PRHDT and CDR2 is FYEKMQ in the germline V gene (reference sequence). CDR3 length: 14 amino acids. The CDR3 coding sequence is TGTGCCAGCAGCTTAGAGGACAGGAGGTACGAGCAGTACTTC. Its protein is CASSLEDRRYEQYF.

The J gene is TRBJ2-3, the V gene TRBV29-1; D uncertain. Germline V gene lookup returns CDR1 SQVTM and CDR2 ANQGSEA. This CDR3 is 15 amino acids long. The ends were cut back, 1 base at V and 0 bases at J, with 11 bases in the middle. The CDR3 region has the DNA TGCAGCGTTGAAGGGGCCGCCTGGAGCACAGATACGCAGTATTTT. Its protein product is CSVEGAAWSTDTQYF.

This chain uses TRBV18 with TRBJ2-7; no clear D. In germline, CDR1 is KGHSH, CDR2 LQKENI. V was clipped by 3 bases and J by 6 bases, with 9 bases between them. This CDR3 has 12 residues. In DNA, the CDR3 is TGTGCCAGCTCACCTGGGCAGTTCGAGCAGTACTTC. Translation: CASSPGQFEQYF.

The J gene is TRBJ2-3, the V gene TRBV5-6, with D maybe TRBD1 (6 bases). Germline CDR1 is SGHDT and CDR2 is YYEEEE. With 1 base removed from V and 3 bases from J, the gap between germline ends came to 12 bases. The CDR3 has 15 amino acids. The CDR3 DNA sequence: TGTGCCAGCAGCTTGAGGGGGATAACGACAGATACGCAGTATTTT. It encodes CASSLRGITTDTQYF.

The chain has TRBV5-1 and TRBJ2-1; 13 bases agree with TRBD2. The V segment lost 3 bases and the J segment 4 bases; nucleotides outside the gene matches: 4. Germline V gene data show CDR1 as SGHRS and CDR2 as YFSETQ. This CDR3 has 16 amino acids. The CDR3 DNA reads TGCGCCAGCAGCTCGGGACTAGCGGGGCCGTACAATGAGCAGTTCTTC. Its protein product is CASSSGLAGPYNEQFF.

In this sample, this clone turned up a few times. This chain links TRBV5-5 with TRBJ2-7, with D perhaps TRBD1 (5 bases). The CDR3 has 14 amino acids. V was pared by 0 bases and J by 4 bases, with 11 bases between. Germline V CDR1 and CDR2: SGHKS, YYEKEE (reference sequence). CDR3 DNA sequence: TGTGCCAGCAGCTTGGCCCAGGGTAGTTACGAGCAGTACTTC. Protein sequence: CASSLAQGSYEQYF.